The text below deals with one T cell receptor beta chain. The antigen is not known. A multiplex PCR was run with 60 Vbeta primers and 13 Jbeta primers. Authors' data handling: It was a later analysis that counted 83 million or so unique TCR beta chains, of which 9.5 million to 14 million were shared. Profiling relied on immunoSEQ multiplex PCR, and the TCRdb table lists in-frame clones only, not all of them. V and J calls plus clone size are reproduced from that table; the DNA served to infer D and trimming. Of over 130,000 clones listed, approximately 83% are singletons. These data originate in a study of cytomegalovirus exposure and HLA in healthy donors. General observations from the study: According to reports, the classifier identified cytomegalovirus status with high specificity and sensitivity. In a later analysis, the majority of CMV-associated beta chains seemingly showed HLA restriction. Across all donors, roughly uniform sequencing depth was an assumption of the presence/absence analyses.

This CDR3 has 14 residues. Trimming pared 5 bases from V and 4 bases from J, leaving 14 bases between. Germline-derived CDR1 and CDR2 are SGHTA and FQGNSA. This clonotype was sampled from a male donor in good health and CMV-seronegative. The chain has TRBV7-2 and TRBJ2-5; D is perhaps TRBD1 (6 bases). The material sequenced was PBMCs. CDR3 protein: CASSPGQLRETQYF. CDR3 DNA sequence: TGTGCCAGCAGCCCCGGACAGCTTCGAGAGACCCAGTACTTC.